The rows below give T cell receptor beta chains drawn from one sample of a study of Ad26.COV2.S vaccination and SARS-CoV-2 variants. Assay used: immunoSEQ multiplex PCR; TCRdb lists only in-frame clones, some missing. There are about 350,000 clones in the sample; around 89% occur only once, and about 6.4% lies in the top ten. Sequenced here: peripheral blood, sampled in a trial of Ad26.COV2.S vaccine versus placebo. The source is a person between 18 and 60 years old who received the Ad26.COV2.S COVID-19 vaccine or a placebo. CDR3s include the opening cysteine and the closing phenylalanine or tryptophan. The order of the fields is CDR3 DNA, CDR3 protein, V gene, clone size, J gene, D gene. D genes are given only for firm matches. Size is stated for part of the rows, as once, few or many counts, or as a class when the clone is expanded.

cdr3_nt: TGTGCCATCAAAAACGACAGGCGAAGCTCCTACGAGCAGTACTTC
cdr3_aa: CAIKNDRRSSYEQYF
v_call: TRBV10-3
clone_size: few
j_call: TRBJ2-7
d_call: -

cdr3_nt: TGTGCCAGCAGTTTGGGAGTCTCTAACTATGGCTACACCTTC
cdr3_aa: CASSLGVSNYGYTF
v_call: TRBV28
clone_size: -
j_call: TRBJ1-2
d_call: -

cdr3_nt: TGCGCCAGCAGCTTGGGACAGAGACTTGGTGAAGCTTTCTTT
cdr3_aa: CASSLGQRLGEAFF
v_call: TRBV5-1
clone_size: -
j_call: TRBJ1-1
d_call: -

cdr3_nt: TGTGCCACCAGTGAACAAGAAAGACCCAAGCGGCTAAATTCACCCCTCCACTTT
cdr3_aa: CATSEQERPKRLNSPLHF
v_call: TRBV24-1
clone_size: -
j_call: TRBJ1-6
d_call: -

cdr3_nt: TGCAGCGCCCAGGGGGATCAAGGAAACACCATATATTTT
cdr3_aa: CSAQGDQGNTIYF
v_call: TRBV29-1
clone_size: -
j_call: TRBJ1-3
d_call: TRBD1

cdr3_nt: TGTGCCAGCAGCCGAGACCCCTACACTGAAGCTTTCTTT
cdr3_aa: CASSRDPYTEAFF
v_call: TRBV7-2
clone_size: -
j_call: TRBJ1-1
d_call: -

cdr3_nt: TGTGCCAGCAGCTCTACAGGGCCCGGGGAGCTGTTTTTT
cdr3_aa: CASSSTGPGELFF
v_call: TRBV7-6
clone_size: -
j_call: TRBJ2-2
d_call: -

cdr3_nt: TGTGCCAGCAGTTTCGACAGCAATCAGCCCCAGCATTTT
cdr3_aa: CASSFDSNQPQHF
v_call: TRBV6-5
clone_size: -
j_call: TRBJ1-5
d_call: -

cdr3_nt: TGTGCCAGCAGTTTAAAGGGGGGGGTTTATGAGCAGTTCTTC
cdr3_aa: CASSLKGGVYEQFF
v_call: TRBV28
clone_size: -
j_call: TRBJ2-1
d_call: -

cdr3_nt: TGTGCCAGCTCACCCCAAAAGACAGGGGGCTACGAGCAGTACTTC
cdr3_aa: CASSPQKTGGYEQYF
v_call: TRBV18
clone_size: -
j_call: TRBJ2-7
d_call: TRBD1

cdr3_nt: TGTGCCAGCAGCGCTCAGGTCGCGGGAAACACCATATATTTT
cdr3_aa: CASSAQVAGNTIYF
v_call: TRBV7-2
clone_size: -
j_call: TRBJ1-3
d_call: -

cdr3_nt: TGTGCCATCAGTGAGTTAGCGGAAGAGACCCAGTACTTC
cdr3_aa: CAISELAEETQYF
v_call: TRBV10-3
clone_size: few
j_call: TRBJ2-5
d_call: -

cdr3_nt: TGTGCCAGCAGACAGGGCAGTATTGGGAACACTGAAGCTTTCTTT
cdr3_aa: CASRQGSIGNTEAFF
v_call: TRBV2
clone_size: -
j_call: TRBJ1-1
d_call: -

cdr3_nt: TGTGCCAGCAGTTTTCGGGTTATCACTGAAGCTTTCTTT
cdr3_aa: CASSFRVITEAFF
v_call: TRBV12-3/TRBV12-4
clone_size: once
j_call: TRBJ1-1
d_call: -

cdr3_nt: TGCAGTGCCGACAATGAGCAGTTCTTC
cdr3_aa: CSADNEQFF
v_call: TRBV20-1
clone_size: -
j_call: TRBJ2-1
d_call: -

cdr3_nt: TGTGCCAGTAGTATAGTGGGGCGGAACACTGAAGCTTTCTTT
cdr3_aa: CASSIVGRNTEAFF
v_call: TRBV19
clone_size: -
j_call: TRBJ1-1
d_call: -

cdr3_nt: TGTGCCAGCAGCCCCCCCACAGGGGGCCCAGATACGCAGTATTTT
cdr3_aa: CASSPPTGGPDTQYF
v_call: TRBV7-3
clone_size: few
j_call: TRBJ2-3
d_call: TRBD1

cdr3_nt: TGTGCCAGCAGTTTCAGGCAGACAAACACAGATACGCAGTATTTT
cdr3_aa: CASSFRQTNTDTQYF
v_call: TRBV28
clone_size: -
j_call: TRBJ2-3
d_call: -

cdr3_nt: TGTGCCAGCAGCCCCCTAGTGAGCCACAATGAGCAGTTCTTC
cdr3_aa: CASSPLVSHNEQFF
v_call: TRBV11-2
clone_size: few
j_call: TRBJ2-1
d_call: -

cdr3_nt: TGTGCCATCAGTGAGTCCGCTGATTCTTATGGCTACACCTTC
cdr3_aa: CAISESADSYGYTF
v_call: TRBV10-3
clone_size: -
j_call: TRBJ1-2
d_call: -

cdr3_nt: TGTGCCAGCAGCTCACGAGGGACAGGGCACAATGAGCAGTTCTTC
cdr3_aa: CASSSRGTGHNEQFF
v_call: TRBV11-3
clone_size: once
j_call: TRBJ2-1
d_call: TRBD1

cdr3_nt: TGTGCCAGTCAGAAGAATAGCAATCAGCCCCAGCATTTT
cdr3_aa: CASQKNSNQPQHF
v_call: TRBV12-3/TRBV12-4
clone_size: -
j_call: TRBJ1-5
d_call: -

cdr3_nt: TGTGCCAGCAGTGACTCGGTATTCTCGGGCTATGGCTACACCTTC
cdr3_aa: CASSDSVFSGYGYTF
v_call: TRBV6-4
clone_size: -
j_call: TRBJ1-2
d_call: -

cdr3_nt: TGCAGTGCTAGTCTGTCGGGGGGTACTAGCACAGATACGCAGTATTTT
cdr3_aa: CSASLSGGTSTDTQYF
v_call: TRBV20-1
clone_size: -
j_call: TRBJ2-3
d_call: TRBD2

cdr3_nt: TGTGCCAGCAGCTTACAGGGCAACACTGAAGCTTTCTTT
cdr3_aa: CASSLQGNTEAFF
v_call: TRBV7-6
clone_size: -
j_call: TRBJ1-1
d_call: -

cdr3_nt: TGTGCCAGCAGCGTAGGGCTAGCAAGGTCCCACGAGCAGTACTTC
cdr3_aa: CASSVGLARSHEQYF
v_call: TRBV9
clone_size: -
j_call: TRBJ2-7
d_call: -

cdr3_nt: TGTGCCAGCAGCCAAGGCTGGACTAGCGGGAGAGGGACCCAGTACTTC
cdr3_aa: CASSQGWTSGRGTQYF
v_call: TRBV14
clone_size: -
j_call: TRBJ2-5
d_call: TRBD2

cdr3_nt: TGTGCCAGCAGCGTCAGCCTAGCGGGGACAGATACGCAGTATTTT
cdr3_aa: CASSVSLAGTDTQYF
v_call: TRBV9
clone_size: -
j_call: TRBJ2-3
d_call: TRBD2

cdr3_nt: TGTGCCAGCAGGGCACTTAACACTGAAGCTTTCTTT
cdr3_aa: CASRALNTEAFF
v_call: TRBV6-5
clone_size: -
j_call: TRBJ1-1
d_call: -

cdr3_nt: TGTGCCAGCAGTTTATTGGTAACAGGGGGCCTCCGGGGCGATCCGAACACTGAAGCTTTCTTT
cdr3_aa: CASSLLVTGGLRGDPNTEAFF
v_call: TRBV27
clone_size: -
j_call: TRBJ1-1
d_call: TRBD1

cdr3_nt: TGTGCCAGCTCACCAAATGGGGGCGCGAGCAATCAGCCCCAGCATTTT
cdr3_aa: CASSPNGGASNQPQHF
v_call: TRBV18
clone_size: -
j_call: TRBJ1-5
d_call: -

cdr3_nt: TGTGCCAGCTCACCACAGATTCTGAAGGAGACCCAGTACTTC
cdr3_aa: CASSPQILKETQYF
v_call: TRBV18
clone_size: -
j_call: TRBJ2-5
d_call: -

cdr3_nt: TGTGCCAGCAGTGAAGCGGGGGGACAGAGATCAAATGGCTACACCTTC
cdr3_aa: CASSEAGGQRSNGYTF
v_call: TRBV6-1
clone_size: -
j_call: TRBJ1-2
d_call: TRBD1

cdr3_nt: TGTGCCAGCAGCCTGGGTAGCGGGAGCTCCGAGCAGTACTTC
cdr3_aa: CASSLGSGSSEQYF
v_call: TRBV3-1/TRBV3-2
clone_size: few
j_call: TRBJ2-7
d_call: TRBD2

cdr3_nt: TGTGCCAGCCGTGAGAGGACAGGGGGAGAAGAAAAACTGTTTTTT
cdr3_aa: CASRERTGGEEKLFF
v_call: TRBV2
clone_size: -
j_call: TRBJ1-4
d_call: TRBD1

cdr3_nt: TGTGCCAGTAGTAGCGGCAGGGAAGGCGAAAAACTGTTTTTT
cdr3_aa: CASSSGREGEKLFF
v_call: TRBV19
clone_size: -
j_call: TRBJ1-4
d_call: -

cdr3_nt: TGTGCCAGCAGCCCCCTAGGACTAGGACAGGGGGTAACTGAAGCTTTCTTT
cdr3_aa: CASSPLGLGQGVTEAFF
v_call: TRBV13
clone_size: -
j_call: TRBJ1-1
d_call: TRBD1

cdr3_nt: TGTGCCAGCAGCCCGGCAGGACTAGCGGTCAATGAGCAGTTCTTC
cdr3_aa: CASSPAGLAVNEQFF
v_call: TRBV7-9
clone_size: -
j_call: TRBJ2-1
d_call: TRBD2

cdr3_nt: TGTGCCAGCAGCCTCACAGGGGACTATGGCTACACCTTC
cdr3_aa: CASSLTGDYGYTF
v_call: TRBV9
clone_size: -
j_call: TRBJ1-2
d_call: TRBD1

cdr3_nt: TGTGCCAGCAGTGCCACAGGGATGGTGGGGGCTGAAGCTTTCTTT
cdr3_aa: CASSATGMVGAEAFF
v_call: TRBV6-4
clone_size: -
j_call: TRBJ1-1
d_call: -

cdr3_nt: TGTGCCTGGAGTGTGGACGGCAATCAGCCCCAGCATTTT
cdr3_aa: CAWSVDGNQPQHF
v_call: TRBV30
clone_size: -
j_call: TRBJ1-5
d_call: -

cdr3_nt: TGCGCCAGCAGCTTCGGGGTAGCGGGGGGATACCAAGAGACCCAGTACTTC
cdr3_aa: CASSFGVAGGYQETQYF
v_call: TRBV5-1
clone_size: once
j_call: TRBJ2-5
d_call: TRBD2

cdr3_nt: TGTGCCAGCAGCTTAGTCAGGACAGAAGCTTTCTTT
cdr3_aa: CASSLVRTEAFF
v_call: TRBV7-9
clone_size: -
j_call: TRBJ1-1
d_call: -

cdr3_nt: TGTGCCAGCAGCTTAGGGAGGGGGGGCCACAATGAGCAGTTCTTC
cdr3_aa: CASSLGRGGHNEQFF
v_call: TRBV11-2
clone_size: -
j_call: TRBJ2-1
d_call: -

cdr3_nt: TGTGCCAGCAGCCAGCTCCACCGTGGTAGCGGGAGGAAAAACATTCAGTACTTC
cdr3_aa: CASSQLHRGSGRKNIQYF
v_call: TRBV14
clone_size: -
j_call: TRBJ2-4
d_call: TRBD2

cdr3_nt: TGTGCCAGCAGCTTAGAGGACCCAACTAATGAAAAACTGTTTTTT
cdr3_aa: CASSLEDPTNEKLFF
v_call: TRBV7-9
clone_size: -
j_call: TRBJ1-4
d_call: -

cdr3_nt: TGCAGCGTTGACGGGCTGGGTGGCGAGCAGTACTTC
cdr3_aa: CSVDGLGGEQYF
v_call: TRBV29-1
clone_size: -
j_call: TRBJ2-7
d_call: -

cdr3_nt: TGTGCCAGCAGCGAAGACCTAGCGGGAGGGCTGAGGCAAGAGACCCAGTACTTC
cdr3_aa: CASSEDLAGGLRQETQYF
v_call: TRBV4-2
clone_size: -
j_call: TRBJ2-5
d_call: TRBD2

cdr3_nt: TGCGCCAGCAGCTTGGGTGGCGGGCGCGAGCAGTACTTC
cdr3_aa: CASSLGGGREQYF
v_call: TRBV5-1
clone_size: once
j_call: TRBJ2-7
d_call: -

cdr3_nt: TGTGCCAGCAGCTTCGCCCCAATTGGACTCGCCTACGAGCAGTACTTC
cdr3_aa: CASSFAPIGLAYEQYF
v_call: TRBV7-2
clone_size: -
j_call: TRBJ2-7
d_call: -

cdr3_nt: TGTGCCAGCTTGCCGGGCGGTTGGCGGGGCACAGATACGCAGTATTTT
cdr3_aa: CASLPGGWRGTDTQYF
v_call: TRBV28
clone_size: -
j_call: TRBJ2-3
d_call: -

cdr3_nt: TGTGCCAGCAGCTTAGTGGCAGGGGGCTCCACTGAAGCTTTCTTT
cdr3_aa: CASSLVAGGSTEAFF
v_call: TRBV7-2
clone_size: -
j_call: TRBJ1-1
d_call: TRBD1

cdr3_nt: TGTGCCTGGAGTGCGTTCGCGAACACCGGGGAGCTGTTTTTT
cdr3_aa: CAWSAFANTGELFF
v_call: TRBV30
clone_size: -
j_call: TRBJ2-2
d_call: -

cdr3_nt: TGTGCCAGCAGCCCCGGGACTAGCGGGGGACAAGAGACCCAGTACTTC
cdr3_aa: CASSPGTSGGQETQYF
v_call: TRBV11-3
clone_size: once
j_call: TRBJ2-5
d_call: TRBD2

cdr3_nt: TGTGCCAGCAGTGACCCCGGGAATCCTATCTACGAGCAGTACTTC
cdr3_aa: CASSDPGNPIYEQYF
v_call: TRBV25-1
clone_size: -
j_call: TRBJ2-7
d_call: -